The 26 T cell receptor beta chains given below trace back to one sample, sequenced in a study of cytomegalovirus exposure and HLA in healthy donors (dated by TCRdb to 2015 to 2018). The library was generated by the immunoSEQ multiplex PCR assay. For the multiplex PCR, a mixture combining 60 forward primers for TCR Vbeta segments and 13 reverse primers for TCR Jbeta segments was used. This is the immuneACCESS table as TCRdb keeps it, with only in-frame sequences that have V and J called. A part of the clones is gone; compared with another copy, unresolved V genes explain less than half, and the rest is unexplained. This sample gives over 150,000 clones in total; 80% of them show up just once. The top ten clones comprise under 7.5% of the sample. Specimen: PBMCs. These TCRs come from a man aged 30 to 45 in good health and CMV-seropositive.

This clone has just one count. The chain employs TRBV7-9 and TRBJ1-1, with TRBD1 matching over 7 bases. The trim removed 2 bases at V and 8 bases at J, leaving 5 bases unmatched. The V gene's germline CDR1 is SEHNR and CDR2 FQNEAQ (reference sequence). The length of the CDR3 is 13 residues. CDR3 protein: CASSLTRGQEAFF. As DNA, the CDR3 is TGTGCCAGCAGCTTAACCCGGGGACAGGAAGCTTTCTTT.

The chain couples TRBV10-2 to TRBJ2-7; 7 nucleotides match TRBD1. Germline V gene lookup returns CDR1 WSHSY and CDR2 SAAADI. J gave up 5 bases and V 5 bases, and 6 bases lay outside the gene matches. This CDR3 region has 13 residues. The DNA for the CDR3 is TGCGCCAGCAGTACGGCAGGGGGAAACGAGCAGTACTTC. It specifies CASSTAGGNEQYF.

The rearrangement uses TRBV27 and TRBJ2-7; D perhaps matches TRBD2 (6 bases). The CDR3 length is 14 residues. Germline loops: CDR1 MNHEY, CDR2 SMNVEV (reference sequence). Deletions cut 3 bases from V and 2 bases from J, with 11 bases between. The CDR3 DNA follows: TGTGCCAGCAGTTTGCGGGGACCGACCTACGAGCAGTACTTC. The encoded protein is CASSLRGPTYEQYF.

V is TRBV7-8 and J is TRBJ2-5; 8 positions match TRBD1. The germline V gene has CDR1 SGHVS and CDR2 FQNEAQ. The CDR3 extends over 16 amino acids. Trimming removed 2 bases from V and 5 bases from J; junction bases left unmatched: 10. This chain's CDR3 is CASSLLAGGGQETQYF. The CDR3 DNA reads as TGTGCCAGCAGCTTACTGGCAGGGGGCGGGCAGGAGACCCAGTACTTC.

This clone was picked up one time. The chain carries TRBV7-2 and TRBJ2-3; D is perhaps TRBD1 (6 bases). The CDR3 extends over 15 amino acids. CDR1 SGHTA and CDR2 FQGNSA come from the germline V gene. Trimming removed 5 bases from V and 2 bases from J, with 14 bases in between. The CDR3 loop is CASSEDSPNTDTQYF. The CDR3 DNA reads TGTGCCAGCAGCGAGGACAGCCCGAACACAGATACGCAGTATTTT.

This chain links TRBV5-1 with TRBJ1-6, with a weak D call TRBD1 (5 bases). Trimming took off 4 bases at V and 5 bases at J, with 19 bases between the two ends. CDR1 and CDR2 from the germline V gene are SGHRS and YFSETQ. This CDR3 comprises 17 residues. CDR3 loop: CASSLVRDGLNNSPLHF. CDR3 DNA: TGCGCCAGCAGCCTTGTACGGGACGGACTAAATAATTCACCCCTCCACTTT. The full variable domain, its missing parts supplied by reference TRBV5-1 and TRBJ1-6, is KAGVTQTPRYLIKTRGQQVTLSCSPISGHRSVSWYQQTPGQGLQFLFEYFSETQRNKGNFPGRFSGRQFSNSRSEMNVSTLELGDSALYLCASSLVRDGLNNSPLHFGNGTRLTVT.

The rearrangement links TRBV2 to TRBJ1-2; tentative D call: TRBD1 (5 bases). CDR1 is SNHLY, CDR2 FYNNEI, per germline. The length of the CDR3 is 15 residues. The ends were cut back, 10 bases at V and 2 bases at J, with 20 bases in the middle. In nucleotides, the CDR3 is TGTGCCATACCGTTCCCTAAGCGGGACAACTATGGCTACACCTTC. This codes for CAIPFPKRDNYGYTF.

This clone was seen once. The rearrangement joins TRBV7-3 to TRBJ2-1; 11 bases match TRBD2. CDR1 and CDR2 (germline): SGHTA, FQGTGA. The junction had 8 bases not matched to a gene; V was cut back by 5 bases and J by 5 bases. The CDR3 is made up of 16 amino acids. The CDR3 bases are TGTGCCAGCAGCCTGGCCCCTAGCGGGGGGAACAATGAGCAGTTCTTC. It codes for CASSLAPSGGNNEQFF.

The rearrangement uses TRBV29-1 and TRBJ2-2; TRBD2 matches at 7 bases. J lost 4 bases, V lost 7 bases, and 3 bases had no gene match. CDR1 SQVTM and CDR2 ANQGSEA come from the germline V gene. CDR3 length: 12 residues. The CDR3 coding sequence is TGCAGCGCGGGGGAGGGCACCGGGGAGCTGTTTTTT. Its translation is CSAGEGTGELFF.

The chain is built from TRBV18 and TRBJ2-6; 10 bases agree with TRBD1. V lost 4 bases and J lost 2; bases outside the gene matches: 8. The CDR3 runs 18 residues. Germline CDR1 KGHSH, CDR2 LQKENI. The chain's CDR3 is CASSRGTGDVPGANVLTF. CDR3 nucleotides: TGTGCCAGCTCACGAGGGACAGGGGATGTCCCTGGGGCCAACGTCCTGACTTTC.

The V and J genes are TRBV7-3 and TRBJ2-5; no firm D call. This CDR3 region has 11 residues. Germline V lookup: CDR1 SGHTA, CDR2 FQGTGA. The V end was cut by 2 bases, the J end by 5 bases, with 3 bases between. CDR3 DNA: TGTGCCAGCAGCTTATCGGAGACCCAGTACTTC. This encodes CASSLSETQYF.

V is TRBV4-1 and J is TRBJ2-1; D remains unclear. The CDR3 totals 14 residues. Looked up from germline, CDR1 is MGHRA and CDR2 is YSYEKL. The V and J ends lost 2 bases and 10 bases respectively, with 15 bases between them. For the CDR3, the DNA is TGCGCCAGCAGCCAAAAACCCAAACTCGGGGAGCAGTTCTTC. This codes for CASSQKPKLGEQFF.

The chain uses TRBV25-1 and TRBJ2-3; TRBD2 aligns across 9 bases. V lost 1 base and J lost 5; bases outside the gene matches: 10. Looked up from germline, CDR1 is MGHDK and CDR2 is SYGVNS. The CDR3 has 17 residues. CDR3 DNA sequence: TGTGCCAGCAGTGAATCGCGGACTAGCGACGGCAAAGATACGCAGTATTTT. This encodes CASSESRTSDGKDTQYF.

The chain carries TRBV18 and TRBJ2-7; possible D gene TRBD2, 5 bases. Trimming stripped 3 bases from V and 7 bases from J, with 16 bases between. The CDR3 runs to 14 residues. Germline lookup yields CDR1 KGHSH and CDR2 LQKENI. CDR3 DNA sequence: TGTGCCAGCTCACCCTTGAGGGCCTCGTTGGAGCAGTACTTC. The encoded protein is CASSPLRASLEQYF.

The gene calls are TRBV7-2 and TRBJ2-7; D might be TRBD2 (7 bases). Looked up from germline, CDR1 is SGHTA and CDR2 is FQGNSA. V gave up 3 bases and J gave up 0 bases, with 15 bases separating them. The CDR3 runs 16 residues. The chain's CDR3 is CASSLRTAGTSYEQYF. The CDR3 nucleotides are TGTGCCAGCAGCTTGAGGACAGCGGGAACCTCCTACGAGCAGTACTTC.

The chain is built from TRBV11-3 and TRBJ1-2, with a tentative D call TRBD1 (6 bases). V was trimmed by 3 bases and J by 8 bases, leaving 16 bases between them. Germline V gene sequence: CDR1 SGHNT, CDR2 YENEEA. The CDR3 runs 14 residues. The CDR3 sequence: CASSLAGTKPGYTF. DNA of the CDR3: TGTGCCAGCAGCTTGGCCGGGACAAAGCCAGGCTACACCTTC.

V usage is TRBV15 and J usage is TRBJ2-5, with D maybe TRBD1 (6 bases). The ends were cut back, 8 bases at V and 5 bases at J, with 18 bases in the middle. CDR1 LNHNV and CDR2 YYDKDF come from the germline V gene (reference sequence). The CDR3 consists of 14 residues. The CDR3 region is CATSPTGGSETQYF. The CDR3 bases are TGTGCCACCTCGCCGACTGGGGGCTCGGAGACCCAGTACTTC.

CDR3 coding DNA: TGTGCCAGCAGCCAAACGAAAATCCACAGTGTCGAAGCTTTCTTT. As protein: CASSQTKIHSVEAFF. The chain uses TRBV4-2 and TRBJ1-1; D gene unclear. The CDR3 extends over 15 amino acids. Germline CDR1 LGHNA, CDR2 YNFKEQ. V lost 2 bases to trimming and J lost 8 bases, with 18 bases between them.

This clone was seen more than once but under ten times. In DNA, the CDR3 is TGCGCCAGCAGCCAACTGGCAACGAACACTGAAGCTTTCTTT. Protein sequence: CASSQLATNTEAFF. This sequence joins TRBV4-3 and TRBJ1-1; D is unclear. The CDR3 length is 14 residues. Per germline, CDR1 LGHNA and CDR2 YSLEER. Trimming pared 2 bases from V and 1 base from J, leaving 8 bases between.

This chain connects TRBV28 to TRBJ2-3, with 10 bases lining up with TRBD2. The CDR3 covers 18 residues. V was clipped by 5 bases and J by 4 bases; unmatched bases: 15. Germline CDR1 reads MDHEN; CDR2 reads SYDVKM. The CDR3 DNA reads TGTGCCAGCAGTCCCGTGGGGGCTAGCGGGAGTAGAGCAGATACGCAGTATTTT. Translation: CASSPVGASGSRADTQYF. The variable domain in full, with the rest retrieved from reference TRBV28 and TRBJ2-3, is DVKVTQSSRYLVKRTGEKVFLECVQDMDHENMFWYRQDPGLGLRLIYFSYDVKMKEKGDIPEGYSVSREKKERFSLILESASTNQTSMYLCASSPVGASGSRADTQYFGPGTRLTVL.

The chain links TRBV2 to TRBJ1-2; 7 nucleotides agree with TRBD1. This CDR3 region has 13 residues. The J segment lost 8 bases and the V segment lost 5 bases, leaving 8 bases of the junction unmatched. Germline loops: CDR1 SNHLY, CDR2 FYNNEI. The CDR3 is CASSRTGLSGYTF. As DNA, the CDR3 is TGTGCCAGCAGTCGGACAGGCTTATCGGGCTACACCTTC.

This chain connects TRBV27 to TRBJ2-5; 7 nucleotides line up with TRBD2. The J segment lost 10 bases and the V segment lost 4 bases, leaving 12 bases of the junction unmatched. Germline loops: CDR1 MNHEY, CDR2 SMNVEV (reference sequence). This CDR3 spans 14 amino acids. The CDR3 here is CASSSIPQTSIQYF. The CDR3 DNA reads TGTGCCAGCAGTTCAATCCCTCAGACTAGCATCCAGTACTTC.

The chain couples TRBV6-1 to TRBJ1-1, with TRBD1 identical over 7 bases. The CDR3 totals 15 residues. Germline-derived CDR1 and CDR2 are MNHNS and SASEGT. With V trimmed by 6 bases and J by 2 bases, 9 bases remained unmatched. CDR3 amino acids: CASSRQGFLNTEAFF. DNA for the CDR3: TGTGCCAGCAGCAGACAGGGTTTTTTAAACACTGAAGCTTTCTTT.

The chain uses TRBV5-1 and TRBJ2-1; 9 bases are shared with TRBD1. V lost 5 bases, J lost 4 bases, and 13 bases stayed unmatched. CDR3 size: 17 residues. The V gene's germline CDR1 is SGHRS and CDR2 YFSETQ. CDR3 residues: CASRSRDRAPTYNEQFF. Written as DNA, the CDR3 is TGCGCCAGCAGATCCCGGGACAGGGCGCCTACTTACAATGAGCAGTTCTTC.

The chain uses TRBV7-2 and TRBJ2-5, with D maybe TRBD1 (6 bases). CDR1 and CDR2 from the germline V gene are SGHTA and FQGNSA. The V and J ends lost 5 bases and 2 bases respectively, with 15 bases between them. The CDR3 extends over 15 amino acids. CDR3 loop: CASSPTGPGQETQYF. The DNA of the CDR3 is TGTGCCAGCAGCCCTACAGGGCCGGGGCAAGAGACCCAGTACTTC. Combining the CDR3 with reference TRBV7-2 and TRBJ2-5 gives the whole variable domain GAGVSQSPSNKVTEKGKDVELRCDPISGHTALYWYRQSLGQGLEFLIYFQGNSAPDKSGLPSDRFSAERTGGSVSTLTIQRTQQEDSAVYLCASSPTGPGQETQYFGPGTRLLVL.

This clone appeared a single time. J is TRBJ2-5 and V is TRBV5-4, with a possible D match to TRBD2 (5 bases). Matching the DNA end better, TRBJ2-7 makes the J call doubtful. Germline values: CDR1 SGHNT, CDR2 YYREEE (reference sequence). The CDR3 covers 12 residues. The CDR3 bases are TGTGCCAGCAGCAAAGAGGGTTACGAGCAGTACTTC. It codes for CASSKEGYEQYF.